The 13 T cell receptor beta chains below all came from one sample that was sequenced in a study of shared clonotypes between healthy human individuals. Using immunoSEQ multiplex PCR, the repertoire was profiled, and TCRdb retains in-frame clones only, with some absent. This sample yields about a million clones, of which around three quarters are seen a single time; over 1.3% belongs to the top ten. The sequencing sample was made of memory CD4+ T cells sorted from blood. Regarding subset: CD45RA-negative fraction. The receptors come from a man younger than 35 in good health.

This chain joins TRBV5-1 and TRBJ1-2; 10 bases map to TRBD1. The V and J ends lost 4 bases and 2 bases, in that order; junction bases with no gene match: 5. Germline assignment: CDR1 SGHRS and CDR2 YFSETQ. This CDR3 contains 15 residues. CDR3 coding DNA: TGCGCCAGCAGCCCAGAGGGACAGGGGAACTATGGCTACACCTTC. Its protein is CASSPEGQGNYGYTF.

The chain has TRBV27 and TRBJ2-3; TRBD2 matches at 9 bases. The germline CDR1 and CDR2 sequences are MNHEY and SMNVEV (reference sequence). With V trimmed by 5 bases and J by 1 base, 4 bases remained unmatched. The CDR3 extends over 15 amino acids. The chain's CDR3 is CASSPRLAGTDTQYF. In DNA, the CDR3 is TGTGCCAGCAGTCCCAGACTAGCGGGCACAGATACGCAGTATTTT.

DNA of the CDR3: TGCGCCAGCAGCTTGACGACAGGGAGCGGGGAGCTGTTTTTT. This sequence encodes CASSLTTGSGELFF. The chain has TRBV5-1 and TRBJ2-2, with TRBD1 identical over 7 bases. The J segment lost 7 bases and the V segment lost 1 base, leaving 4 bases of the junction unmatched. The CDR3 is 14 residues long. Germline CDR1 SGHRS, CDR2 YFSETQ.

This clone was seen a handful of times. The germline gene is not matched at one end of the junction; a read error may be the cause. V usage is TRBV7-7 and J usage is TRBJ2-3, with D possibly being TRBD1 or TRBD2 (5 bases each). Germline V gene lookup returns CDR1 SSHAT and CDR2 FNYEAQ (reference sequence). The CDR3 is made up of 13 amino acids. CDR3 coding DNA: TGTGCTAGCAGCCCTCCGGGGCCAGATACGCAGTATTTT. Translated: CASSPPGPDTQYF.

The chain couples TRBV5-1 to TRBJ2-3; tentatively, D is TRBD2 (6 bases). V lost 4 bases to trimming and J lost 0 bases, with 12 bases between them. Per germline, CDR1 SGHRS and CDR2 YFSETQ. CDR3 length equals 15 residues. CDR3 coding DNA: TGCGCCAGCAGCACACCGGGGGTTAGCACAGATACGCAGTATTTT. This sequence encodes CASSTPGVSTDTQYF.

The J gene is TRBJ1-1, the V gene TRBV28, with 11 bases identical to TRBD1. Germline CDR1 reads MDHEN; CDR2 reads SYDVKM. V was pared by 5 bases and J by 0 bases, with 8 bases of the junction left unmatched. CDR3 size: 17 residues. CDR3: CASSLGQGAWMNTEAFF. The CDR3 DNA is TGTGCCAGCAGTCTCGGACAGGGGGCTTGGATGAACACTGAAGCTTTCTTT.

This chain links TRBV9 with TRBJ2-7; D is perhaps TRBD1 (6 bases). Germline V CDR1 and CDR2: SGDLS, YYNGEE. V was trimmed by 0 bases and J by 2 bases, leaving 12 bases between them. The CDR3 is 15 residues long. The CDR3 sequence is CASSVGQGFTYEQYF. CDR3 bases: TGTGCCAGCAGCGTAGGCCAGGGGTTCACCTACGAGCAGTACTTC.

The V call is TRBV30, the J call TRBJ2-2; TRBD1 might be the D (6 bases). This CDR3 spans 14 amino acids. CDR1 GTSNPN and CDR2 SVGIG come from the germline V gene (reference sequence). V was shortened by 5 bases and J by 6 bases, with 16 bases between the two germline ends. The CDR3, as DNA: TGTGCCTGGGCCCGTGACAGGACTGCCGGGGAGCTGTTTTTT. Amino acids: CAWARDRTAGELFF.

V usage is TRBV6-5 and J usage is TRBJ2-7, with TRBD2 identical over 8 bases. V shed 6 bases and J 3 bases; nucleotides not matched to a gene: 7. The CDR3 runs 14 residues. Germline V gene data show CDR1 as MNHEY and CDR2 as SVGAGI. DNA of the CDR3: TGTGCCAGCAGCTCCGGGACTAGTGTCTACGAGCAGTACTTC. This translates into CASSSGTSVYEQYF.

The gene calls are TRBV2 and TRBJ2-7; tentatively, D is TRBD1 (6 bases). CDR1 is SNHLY, CDR2 FYNNEI, per germline. The CDR3 consists of 14 residues. Trimming removed 4 bases at V and 7 bases at J, with 17 bases between. Here the CDR3 DNA reads TGTGCCAGCAGTGGATCACAGGGAAGAGGGGAGCAGTACTTC. This translates into CASSGSQGRGEQYF.

This clone was found a few times. V and J are TRBV5-1 and TRBJ1-6, with D possibly TRBD1 on 6 matching bases. CDR3 length: 15 residues. Trimming took 0 bases from V and 13 from J, leaving 17 bases between them. The V gene's germline CDR1 is SGHRS and CDR2 YFSETQ. CDR3 bases: TGCGCCAGCAGCTTGGATGGTGGCGGGGGCCTCCCCCTCCACTTT. Translated, it gives CASSLDGGGGLPLHF. The full variable domain, in which reference TRBV5-1 and TRBJ1-6 provide the parts outside the CDR3, is KAGVTQTPRYLIKTRGQQVTLSCSPISGHRSVSWYQQTPGQGLQFLFEYFSETQRNKGNFPGRFSGRQFSNSRSEMNVSTLELGDSALYLCASSLDGGGGLPLHFGNGTRLTVT.

J is TRBJ1-1 and V is TRBV30; D may be TRBD1 (6 bases). The germline CDR1 and CDR2 sequences are GTSNPN and SVGIG (reference sequence). This CDR3 spans 13 amino acids. Deletions cut 2 bases from V and 3 bases from J, with 10 bases between. The CDR3, as DNA: TGTGCCTGGAGTACGGGGGCGGACACTGAAGCTTTCTTT. Encoded protein: CAWSTGADTEAFF. Looking up the rest from reference TRBV30 and TRBJ1-1 gives the full variable domain: SQTIHQWPATLVQPVGSPLSLECTVEGTSNPNLYWYRQAAGRGLQLLFYSVGIGQISSEVPQNLSASRPQDRQFILSSKKLLLSDSGFYLCAWSTGADTEAFFGQGTRLTVV.

The chain combines TRBV27 with TRBJ2-7, with D maybe TRBD2 (5 bases). Germline CDR1 reads MNHEY; CDR2 reads SMNVEV (reference sequence). The CDR3 loop spans 15 amino acids. V lost 6 bases and J lost 0, with 15 bases in between. In DNA form, the CDR3 reads TGTGCCAGCAGACCAGGAGGACTGGCCTCCTACGAGCAGTACTTC. Translated: CASRPGGLASYEQYF.